The 32 T cell receptor beta chains below were found in one sample sequenced in a study of CD8 T cells in ankylosing spondylitis. Findings and caveats of the study: Characteristic, it appeared, of ankylosing spondylitis blood was a TCR beta motif of about eight highly homologous variants.

Their recognized antigens are unknown. TCRdb redid the calling of the 5' RACE reads with MiXCR, one entry per CDR3 protein. There are roughly 370,000 distinct CDR3 sequences in the sample; 20% to 25% occur only once, and about a sixth lies in the top ten. The sequenced material came from blood, either unsorted or a sorted T cell fraction (not recorded which). The receptors here all came from a male donor with ankylosing spondylitis.

The chain has TRBV7-2 and TRBJ2-3, with 7 bases fitting TRBD2. CDR3 size: 14 residues. Per the germline V gene, CDR1 is SGHTA and CDR2 is FQGNSA. The V and J ends lost 7 bases and 0 bases, in that order; junction bases with no gene match: 4. CDR3 nucleotide sequence: TGTGCCAGCACCAGCGGGACTAGCACAGATACGCAGTATTTT. As protein: CASTSGTSTDTQYF.

This clonotype was found a few times. The chain has TRBV12-3 or TRBV12-4 and TRBJ2-1, with 10 bases that match TRBD2. Trimming cost V 5 bases and J 3 bases; bases outside gene matches: 4. The CDR3 has 15 residues. The CDR3 nucleotides are TGTGCCAGCAGTGTCAAGCGGGAGGGCTACAATGAGCAGTTCTTC. Protein sequence: CASSVKREGYNEQFF.

This clonotype was found a few times. Germline is not matched at one junction end, which may reflect a read error. V and J are TRBV2 and TRBJ1-3; D call uncertain. This CDR3 spans 14 amino acids. CDR1 and CDR2 (germline): SNHLY, FYNNEI. The CDR3 spells CASSEFRTGDTIYF. CDR3 sequence (DNA): TGTGCCAGCAGTGAATTTCGAACTGGAGACACCATATATTTT.

This clonotype came up a few times. CDR3 sequence reads: CSARRSGSTDTQYF. The CDR3 nucleotides read TGCAGTGCTAGACGTAGCGGGAGTACAGATACGCAGTATTTT. The chain couples TRBV20-1 to TRBJ2-3; 9 bases match TRBD2. The germline CDR1 and CDR2 sequences are DFQATT and SNEGSKA (reference sequence). The CDR3 spans 14 residues. Losses at the gene ends were 2 bases for V and 3 bases for J; bases not matched to a gene: 3.

J is TRBJ2-2 and V is TRBV9; 12 bases align to TRBD1. J lost 5 bases, V lost 4 bases, and 9 bases had no gene match. Germline V gives CDR1 SGDLS, CDR2 YYNGEE. CDR3 length: 17 amino acids. In nucleotides, the CDR3 is TGTGCCAGCAGCATCTCCGCGGGACAGGGGGCGACCGGGGAGCTGTTTTTT. Residues: CASSISAGQGATGELFF.

The table lists this clonotype with many counts. The rearrangement joins TRBV20-1 to TRBJ1-6, with TRBD1 matching over 8 bases. The V gene end was trimmed by 0 bases and the J gene end by 0 bases; junction bases not matched to a gene: 10. Germline CDR1 and CDR2: DFQATT and SNEGSKA (reference sequence). The length of the CDR3 is 19 residues. CDR3 amino acids: CSARDRPGQANSYNSPLHF. In DNA, the CDR3 is TGCAGTGCTAGAGACCGACCGGGACAGGCGAACTCCTATAATTCACCCCTCCACTTT.

This clonotype was seen only a few times. The chain links TRBV28 to TRBJ2-7; D not certain. Trimming took 6 bases from V and 2 from J, leaving 14 bases between them. Germline V gene sequence: CDR1 MDHEN, CDR2 SYDVKM. The length of the CDR3 is 14 residues. The CDR3 sequence is CASRPNIPPYEQYF. CDR3 nucleotides: TGTGCCAGCAGACCGAATATTCCTCCCTACGAGCAGTACTTC. Using reference TRBV28 and TRBJ2-7 for the parts outside the CDR3, the full variable domain is DVKVTQSSRYLVKRTGEKVFLECVQDMDHENMFWYRQDPGLGLRLIYFSYDVKMKEKGDIPEGYSVSREKKERFSLILESASTNQTSMYLCASRPNIPPYEQYFGPGTRLTVT.

This clonotype was counted ten times or more. The rearrangement uses TRBV5-1 and TRBJ1-1; weak D call: TRBD1 (5 bases). The CDR3 sequence is 14 residues long. The germline V and J ends were trimmed by 3 bases and 7 bases, with 16 bases remaining between them. Germline CDR1 and CDR2: SGHRS and YFSETQ. CDR3 sequence (DNA): TGCGCCAGCAGCTGGTTCCCACAGGAAAGTGAAGCTTTCTTT. It encodes CASSWFPQESEAFF.

This clonotype has just a few counts. The chain carries TRBV3-1 and TRBJ1-2; D is perhaps TRBD1 (6 bases). Trimming removed 4 bases at V and 3 bases at J, with 12 bases between. This CDR3 region has 14 residues. CDR1 is LGHDT, CDR2 YNNKEL, per germline (reference sequence). The CDR3 region has the DNA TGTGCCAGCAGCCGAAGGGGGGCTGACTATGGCTACACCTTC. Protein sequence: CASSRRGADYGYTF.

This clonotype has more than one count but fewer than ten. This chain links TRBV6-2 or TRBV6-3 with TRBJ1-5; D is ambiguous. V lost 4 bases and J lost 0, with 4 bases in between. This CDR3 region has 13 residues. Germline CDR1 is MNHEY and CDR2 is SVGEGT. CDR3 bases: TGTGCCAGCAGTTTTTATAGCAATCAGCCCCAGCATTTT. This gives the protein CASSFYSNQPQHF.

This clonotype was seen more than once but under ten times. The chain recombines TRBV11-1 with TRBJ1-4; 8 bases fit TRBD1. The V segment lost 7 bases and the J segment 3 bases; nucleotides outside the gene matches: 16. Germline V CDR1 and CDR2: SGHAT, FQDESV (reference sequence). This CDR3 comprises 18 residues. The CDR3 protein is CASNRVTGGGLANEKLFF. CDR3 sequence (DNA): TGTGCCAGCAACCGAGTTACAGGGGGTGGATTGGCTAATGAAAAACTGTTTTTT. Together with reference TRBV11-1 and TRBJ1-4, the CDR3 gives the full variable domain: EAEVAQSPRYKITEKSQAVAFWCDPISGHATLYWYRQILGQGPELLVQFQDESVVDDSQLPKDRFSAERLKGVDSTLKIQPAELGDSAMYLCASNRVTGGGLANEKLFFGSGTQLSVL.

This clonotype was seen a few times. V usage is TRBV28 and J usage is TRBJ2-7; 7 bases agree with TRBD2. The ends lost 6 bases at V and 2 bases at J; junction bases unmatched: 13. Per the germline V gene, CDR1 is MDHEN and CDR2 is SYDVKM. This CDR3 has 16 residues. Written as DNA, the CDR3 is TGTGCCAGCAGACTTGACTTGGGGGGGGTCCCCTACGAGCAGTACTTC. As protein: CASRLDLGGVPYEQYF.

V and J are TRBV5-1 and TRBJ1-4; 7 bases fit TRBD1. The CDR3 has 15 residues. The trim removed 3 bases at V and 7 bases at J, leaving 9 bases unmatched. Per germline, CDR1 SGHRS and CDR2 YFSETQ. As DNA, the CDR3 is TGCGCCAGCAGCTGGACAGGACCCTCCCGTGAAAAACTGTTTTTT. It encodes CASSWTGPSREKLFF.

V usage is TRBV7-8 and J usage is TRBJ2-7, with TRBD1 matching over 8 bases. The germline CDR1 and CDR2 sequences are SGHVS and FQNEAQ. The J segment lost 2 bases and the V segment lost 5 bases, leaving 11 bases of the junction unmatched. The CDR3 consists of 16 residues. CDR3 coding DNA: TGTGCCAGCAGCGACGACAGGGGCCCAACCACCTACGAGCAGTACTTC. Its translation: CASSDDRGPTTYEQYF.

This sequence joins TRBV5-5 and TRBJ1-3; unclear D gene. The CDR3 covers 14 residues. With 1 base removed from V and 0 bases from J, the gap between germline ends came to 5 bases. Germline CDR1 reads SGHKS; CDR2 reads YYEKEE (reference sequence). CDR3 nucleotides: TGTGCCAGCAGCTTGAGTCACTCTGGAAACACCATATATTTT. It codes for CASSLSHSGNTIYF.

This clonotype was counted at least ten times. The CDR3 nucleotides read TGCAGCGCCGCGGGACAGGGCGAGCAGTACTTC. Its protein product is CSAAGQGEQYF. The chain couples TRBV29-1 to TRBJ2-7; 9 bases are shared with TRBD1. The CDR3 runs to 11 residues. The junction had 4 bases not matched to a gene; V was cut back by 7 bases and J by 6 bases. The V gene's germline CDR1 is SQVTM and CDR2 ANQGSEA.

This clonotype was counted a few times. This chain uses TRBV5-5 with TRBJ1-5; no clear D gene. CDR1 and CDR2 from the germline V gene are SGHKS and YYEKEE (reference sequence). The CDR3 contains 15 residues. The germline V and J ends were trimmed by 0 bases and 6 bases, with 13 bases remaining between them. In DNA form, the CDR3 reads TGTGCCAGCAGCTTGGTTGCTCTGGGAACTCAGCCCCAGCATTTT. This translates into CASSLVALGTQPQHF.

This rearrangement joins TRBV5-1 to TRBJ1-2; TRBD1 matches at 9 bases. The CDR3 has 14 amino acids. The V gene end was trimmed by 0 bases and the J gene end by 6 bases; junction bases not matched to a gene: 3. CDR1 SGHRS and CDR2 YFSETQ come from the germline V gene. CDR3 in amino acids: CASSLGTGGHGYTF. The CDR3 DNA is TGCGCCAGCAGCTTGGGAACAGGGGGCCATGGCTACACCTTC.

The chain has TRBV20-1 and TRBJ2-5; tentative D call: TRBD1 (5 bases). Per germline, CDR1 DFQATT and CDR2 SNEGSKA (reference sequence). The CDR3 runs to 14 residues. With 3 bases removed from V and 5 bases from J, the gap between germline ends came to 16 bases. The CDR3 nucleotides read TGCAGTGCTAGTTTTCCAGGGTCTCGGGAGACCCAGTACTTC. Translating gives CSASFPGSRETQYF.

In this sample, this clonotype turned up many times. The chain employs TRBV7-9 and TRBJ1-1, with D unclear. CDR3 length: 14 residues. Trimming removed 5 bases at V and 0 bases at J, with 10 bases between. Germline CDR1 is SEHNR and CDR2 is FQNEAQ (reference sequence). In DNA, the CDR3 is TGTGCCAGCAGCCCCCGGAACTTGAACACTGAAGCTTTCTTT. Translation gives CASSPRNLNTEAFF. The full variable domain, rest sourced from reference TRBV7-9 and TRBJ1-1, is DTGVSQNPRHKITKRGQNVTFRCDPISEHNRLYWYRQTLGQGPEFLTYFQNEAQLEKSRLLSDRFSAERPKGSFSTLEIQRTEQGDSAMYLCASSPRNLNTEAFFGQGTRLTVV.

In its sample, this clonotype was seen a few times. This sequence joins TRBV20-1 and TRBJ2-2; 10 bases agree with TRBD2. CDR3 size: 15 residues. Germline V gene sequence: CDR1 DFQATT, CDR2 SNEGSKA (reference sequence). The J segment lost 1 base and the V segment lost 5 bases, leaving 4 bases of the junction unmatched. The DNA of the CDR3 is TGCAGTGCTGCCCGACTAGCGGGGAACACCGGGGAGCTGTTTTTT. Encoded protein: CSAARLAGNTGELFF.

The chain is built from TRBV12-3 or TRBV12-4 and TRBJ1-2; a possible D gene is TRBD1 (5 bases). The CDR3 spans 15 residues. The V end was cut by 5 bases, the J end by 2 bases, with 15 bases between. CDR3 sequence: CASSDNVGANYGYTF. The DNA of the CDR3 is TGTGCCAGCAGTGACAATGTAGGGGCCAACTATGGCTACACCTTC.

This clonotype was observed at least ten times. The CDR3 region is CSAPTRLAEEDTQYF. Written as DNA, the CDR3 is TGCAGTGCACCCACTCGACTAGCGGAGGAAGATACGCAGTATTTT. This rearrangement joins TRBV20-1 to TRBJ2-3; 9 positions agree with TRBD2. V was clipped by 6 bases and J by 5 bases; unmatched bases: 12. The CDR3 has 15 amino acids. Germline CDR1 DFQATT, CDR2 SNEGSKA (reference sequence).

This clonotype was observed at least ten times. The V and J genes are TRBV5-1 and TRBJ2-1, with 12 positions matching TRBD2. Per germline, CDR1 SGHRS and CDR2 YFSETQ. V lost 3 bases and J lost 6; bases outside the gene matches: 7. CDR3 length: 16 residues. This CDR3 reads CASSSWTSGISNEQFF. The CDR3 nucleotides are TGCGCCAGCAGCTCATGGACTAGCGGGATAAGCAATGAGCAGTTCTTC.

This clonotype has more than one count but fewer than ten. The J gene is TRBJ1-1, the V gene TRBV6-5; no clear D gene. This CDR3 is 14 amino acids long. Per the germline V gene, CDR1 is MNHEY and CDR2 is SVGAGI. V shed 4 bases and J shed 4 bases, with 13 bases lying between them. The CDR3 DNA sequence: TGTGCCAGCAGTTGGACGAATCTTGGCACTGAAGCTTTCTTT. Translation: CASSWTNLGTEAFF.

This clonotype was picked up a small number of times. V usage is TRBV12-3 or TRBV12-4 and J usage is TRBJ2-1, with TRBD2 matching 11 bases. The J segment lost 7 bases and the V segment lost 6 bases, leaving 5 bases of the junction unmatched. The CDR3 spans 14 residues. CDR3 sequence: CASSTSGSRNEQFF. DNA for the CDR3: TGTGCCAGCAGCACTAGCGGGAGTAGGAATGAGCAGTTCTTC.

This clonotype was recorded a few times. This sequence joins TRBV25-1 and TRBJ2-1, with 9 bases identical to TRBD2. This CDR3 spans 16 amino acids. Germline values: CDR1 MGHDK, CDR2 SYGVNS. Trimming cost V 7 bases and J 2 bases; bases outside gene matches: 9. The CDR3 region is CASNVRAGGPYNEQFF. The CDR3 coding sequence is TGTGCCAGCAATGTAAGGGCGGGAGGGCCCTACAATGAGCAGTTCTTC. Combining the CDR3 with reference TRBV25-1 and TRBJ2-1 gives the whole variable domain EADIYQTPRYLVIGTGKKITLECSQTMGHDKMYWYQQDPGMELHLIHYSYGVNSTEKGDLSSESTVSRIRTEHFPLTLESARPSHTSQYLCASNVRAGGPYNEQFFGPGTRLTVL.

The V and J genes are TRBV7-9 and TRBJ1-1; 7 positions match TRBD1. Germline CDR1 is SEHNR and CDR2 is FQNEAQ (reference sequence). The CDR3 spans 13 residues. V shed 6 bases and J 4 bases; nucleotides not matched to a gene: 5. The CDR3 DNA reads TGTGCCAGCAGACAGGGGCCCGGCACTGAAGCTTTCTTT. It is translated as CASRQGPGTEAFF.

The chain combines TRBV4-1 with TRBJ1-4; the D gene is possibly TRBD1 (6 bases). The germline gives CDR1 MGHRA, CDR2 YSYEKL. The CDR3 is made up of 17 amino acids. The V end was cut by 0 bases, the J end by 7 bases, with 18 bases between. The CDR3 protein is CASSQDWGPNGVEKLFF. Written as DNA, the CDR3 is TGCGCCAGCAGCCAAGATTGGGGGCCTAATGGGGTTGAAAAACTGTTTTTT.

This sequence joins TRBV7-2 and TRBJ2-7, with TRBD2 matching over 7 bases. CDR3 size: 15 residues. CDR1 is SGHTA and CDR2 is FQGNSA in the germline V gene. After removal of 1 base from V and 2 bases from J, the junction contained 5 bases not matched to a gene. The CDR3 region has the DNA TGTGCCAGCAGCTTAGACGGGGGGTCCACCTACGAGCAGTACTTC. It yields the protein CASSLDGGSTYEQYF.

The genes are TRBV27 and TRBJ2-2; D is unclear. CDR3 size: 16 residues. Germline V gene sequence: CDR1 MNHEY, CDR2 SMNVEV (reference sequence). V lost 1 base, J lost 0 bases, and 9 bases lay in between. The CDR3 sequence is CASSLFGNANTGELFF. The DNA of the CDR3 is TGTGCCAGCAGTTTATTTGGCAACGCGAACACCGGGGAGCTGTTTTTT.

This clonotype was counted a few times. The V and J genes are TRBV29-1 and TRBJ2-1; tentative D call: TRBD1 (5 bases). The CDR3 sequence is 15 residues long. V lost 1 base and J lost 0, with 10 bases in between. The germline gives CDR1 SQVTM, CDR2 ANQGSEA. The CDR3 nucleotides read TGCAGCGTTGAAGGCGTCAGGGCCTCCTACAATGAGCAGTTCTTC. Its translation: CSVEGVRASYNEQFF.